A single TCR beta chain is shown here with its context. What this receptor recognizes is not known. No base qualities exist here, and no much larger clone lies one base off it. After stimulus-free culture of CFSE-labeled PBMCs, the autoproliferating (CFSEdim) and non-proliferating (CFSEhi) T cell fractions were sequenced separately. A total of some 5x10^7 CFSE-labeled PBMCs were cultured for roughly 7 days without stimulus, and replicate wells were then pooled. PBMCs were labeled with approximately 0.5 uM CFSE and cultured in serum-free AIM-V medium without exogenous stimuli. PBMCs were isolated by Ficoll density gradient centrifugation and were cryopreserved before use. Live 7-AAD-negative cells were sorted on a FACSAria III, washed with PBS, and frozen at -80 degrees C as dry pellets. The data were taken from a study of memory B cells and T cells in multiple sclerosis listed by TCRdb under 2018. Concerning the study at large: TCR beta repertoires of autoproliferating peripheral T cells were compared with the TCR beta repertoires of brain lesion-infiltrating T cells in multiple sclerosis patients. Two multiple sclerosis patients were included in the TCR sequencing because brain lesions obtained at autopsy or brain-infiltrating cells obtained from biopsy were available for them. Overall study outcomes, separate from this receptor: Because clone-set sizes varied across compartments, the counts of shared clonotypes were affected, making normalization necessary.

V is cut back by 6 bases and J by 4 bases, with 9 bases in the junction unmatched. Including the terminal cysteine and phenylalanine, the CDR3 comprises 15 residues. Only the CDR3 DNA is retained, 45 bases long and in frame from the first base. From the germline V gene, CDR1 is MNHNS and CDR2 is SASEGT. Genomic DNA was extracted, and the immunoSEQ Platform was used to amplify TCRbeta CDR3 regions from that DNA. The immunoSEQ assay combined multiplex PCR with high-throughput sequencing and a vendor bioinformatics pipeline. For the original study's pipeline: Non-productive sequences and CDR3s shorter than 4 amino acids were excluded, and clonotype frequencies were recalculated for each sample. In immunoSEQ Analyzer 2.0, shared clonotypes were identified as those with identical CDR3 amino acid, V gene and J gene sequences. Repertoire overlap was normalized by dividing shared clonotype counts by the product of both clone-set sizes, with the result scaled by 1000 into arbitrary units. The source is immuneACCESS, and TCRdb retained only in-frame sequences with V and J called. Part of the clones is not carried over; for the studies checked, unresolved V genes explain less than half of this, and the remainder is unexplained. The V and J calls and clone size are taken from that table; D and trimming were inferred from the DNA. The sample yields some 48,000 clones; about 80% were counted once. Around 1.1% of the sample belongs to the ten largest clones.

The receptor was isolated from a human donor with multiple sclerosis. The rearrangement joined TRBV6-1 to TRBJ1-3, with 7 bases matching TRBD1. Sequenced: PBMCs from blood kept in culture. The CDR3 protein: CASRIQGFSGNTIYF. The DNA reads TGTGCCAGCAGGATACAGGGGTTTTCCGGAAACACCATATATTTT.